The T cell receptor beta chain under discussion was sequenced for a study of control samples from healthy donors and cancer patients. Repertoires were generated with immunoSEQ multiplex PCR, while TCRdb's copy carries only in-frame clones and drops some. The data hold 98,000 or so clones, with approximately 82% observed a single time. The clonotype was recovered from a young man in good health. What was sequenced was blood.

The CDR3: CASSVGQAGNTIYF. CDR3 bases: TGTGCCAGCAGCGTAGGCCAGGCTGGAAACACCATATATTTT. This sequence joins TRBV9 and TRBJ1-3; D is undetermined. V gave up 0 bases and J gave up 2 bases, with 6 bases separating them. The CDR3 totals 14 residues. Germline lookup yields CDR1 SGDLS and CDR2 YYNGEE.